Below are 26 T cell receptor beta chains sequenced from a single sample in a study of early T cells in non-severe SARS-CoV-2 infection. TCRdb re-called the 5' RACE reads through MiXCR, storing one row per CDR3 protein. The sample lists 75,000 to 100,000 distinct CDR3 sequences; more than 13% were seen once. The sequenced sample consisted of whole blood. Source of these receptors: an adult who was a healthcare worker with PCR-confirmed SARS-CoV-2 infection or an uninfected control (not recorded which).

The chain has TRBV6-2 or TRBV6-3 and TRBJ1-1; 7 bases fit TRBD1. CDR1 MNHEY and CDR2 SVGEGT come from the germline V gene. CDR3 size: 12 residues. V trimming: 4 bases; J trimming: 8 bases; junction bases outside the gene matches: 4. CDR3 bases: TGTGCCAGCAGTTTCCCGGGACAGGAAGCTTTCTTT. Translation: CASSFPGQEAFF.

The chain has TRBV3-1 and TRBJ1-1; the D gene is possibly TRBD1 (5 bases). Trimming removed 6 bases at V and 1 base at J, with 9 bases between. Germline V gene data show CDR1 as LGHDT and CDR2 as YNNKEL (reference sequence). The CDR3 loop spans 13 amino acids. CDR3 protein: CASSTTENTEAFF. CDR3 sequence (DNA): TGTGCCAGCAGTACGACAGAGAACACTGAAGCTTTCTTT.

The V and J genes are TRBV28 and TRBJ1-3, with D unclear. This CDR3 contains 14 residues. V lost 2 bases and J lost 2, with 7 bases in between. Germline-derived CDR1 and CDR2 are MDHEN and SYDVKM. As DNA, the CDR3 is TGTGCCAGCAGTTTACAGGTTACTGGAAACACCATATATTTT. Residues: CASSLQVTGNTIYF.

The sample holds a few counts of this clonotype. CDR3 in amino acids: CACYRDRVYSGNTIYF. Written as DNA, the CDR3 is TGTGCCTGTTACCGGGACAGGGTTTACTCTGGAAACACCATATATTTT. This sequence joins TRBV30 and TRBJ1-3, with TRBD1 matching over 9 bases. In germline, CDR1 is GTSNPN, CDR2 SVGIG (reference sequence). The CDR3 is made up of 16 amino acids. Trimming removed 6 bases from V and 0 bases from J; junction bases left unmatched: 9.

This clonotype was recorded at least ten times. The rearrangement joins TRBV11-2 to TRBJ2-2; the match to TRBD2 covers 8 bases. The V gene's germline CDR1 is SGHAT and CDR2 FQNNGV. CDR3 length: 16 residues. J lost 6 bases, V lost 5 bases, and 11 bases had no gene match. CDR3 DNA: TGTGCCAGCAGCGGGCGGGAGGCCAGAGATGCCGGGGAGCTGTTTTTT. It encodes CASSGREARDAGELFF.

The rearrangement links TRBV6-2 or TRBV6-3 to TRBJ2-7; D perhaps matches TRBD2 (6 bases). This CDR3 is 14 amino acids long. Germline V lookup: CDR1 MNHEY, CDR2 SVGEGT. Trimming removed 0 bases at V and 0 bases at J, with 6 bases between. The CDR3 protein is CASSYSSGSYEQYF. The CDR3 nucleotides are TGTGCCAGCAGTTACTCTAGCGGCTCCTACGAGCAGTACTTC.

This clonotype was recorded a few times. This chain connects TRBV11-2 to TRBJ2-2; D possibly corresponds to TRBD1 (5 bases). The ends were cut back, 6 bases at V and 0 bases at J, with 14 bases in the middle. Germline V gives CDR1 SGHAT, CDR2 FQNNGV. The CDR3 runs to 16 residues. Written as DNA, the CDR3 is TGTGCCAGCAGGACCGTGAAGGGGTCGAACACCGGGGAGCTGTTTTTT. This encodes CASRTVKGSNTGELFF.

This clonotype was picked up many times. This chain joins TRBV5-6 and TRBJ2-7; TRBD2 is a possible D gene (6 bases). This CDR3 contains 13 residues. Between the trimmed V and J ends, which lost 4 bases and 4 bases, there was a span of 12 bases. Germline CDR1 SGHDT, CDR2 YYEEEE. CDR3 sequence reads: CASSPWRGYEQYF. CDR3 in DNA: TGTGCCAGCAGCCCGTGGAGGGGATACGAGCAGTACTTC.

This clonotype was detected only once. A much larger clone is a single base away; this may be a read error. The V and J genes are TRBV5-1 and TRBJ2-1; D gene unclear. From germline, CDR1 is SGHRS and CDR2 YFSETQ. The CDR3 spans 16 residues. CDR3 loop: CASSLAGASSYNERFF. The CDR3 DNA sequence: TGCGCCAGCAGCTTGGCGGGCGCGAGCTCCTACAATGAGCGGTTCTTC.

The chain is built from TRBV20-1 and TRBJ2-1; D ambiguous. V was trimmed by 7 bases and J by 4 bases, leaving 8 bases between them. Germline V lookup: CDR1 DFQATT, CDR2 SNEGSKA (reference sequence). The CDR3 totals 11 residues. CDR3 in DNA: TGCAGTGTTAACGGTTACAATGAGCAGTTCTTC. As protein: CSVNGYNEQFF.

This clonotype was detected ten times or more. The CDR3 region has the DNA TGTGCCAGCAGCCACCGGGACAGGTTCAATGAGCAGTTCTTC. It yields the protein CASSHRDRFNEQFF. The chain has TRBV7-9 and TRBJ2-1; 8 nucleotides align to TRBD1. CDR3 length equals 14 residues. V dropped 5 bases and J dropped 6; count of bases not matched to a gene: 6. Per the germline V gene, CDR1 is SEHNR and CDR2 is FQNEAQ (reference sequence).

The chain recombines TRBV7-2 with TRBJ2-3; D uncertain. Germline loops: CDR1 SGHTA, CDR2 FQGNSA. The V end was cut by 4 bases, the J end by 5 bases, with 10 bases between. This CDR3 has 13 residues. Here the CDR3 DNA reads TGTGCCAGCAGCTCCCTGAAAAGAGATACGCAGTATTTT. It translates to CASSSLKRDTQYF.

The genes are TRBV25-1 and TRBJ2-3; no reliable D call. V lost 3 bases and J lost 3, with 7 bases in between. The germline CDR1 and CDR2 sequences are MGHDK and SYGVNS. The CDR3 contains 13 residues. DNA of the CDR3: TGTGCCAGCAGTGAGGTTTCTACAGATACGCAGTATTTT. This gives the protein CASSEVSTDTQYF.

The CDR3 is CASSLGSIDEQFF. DNA of the CDR3: TGTGCCAGCAGCTTAGGTAGTATTGATGAGCAGTTCTTC. The chain recombines TRBV7-9 with TRBJ2-1, with D unresolved. The CDR3 consists of 13 residues. The V end was cut by 1 base, the J end by 8 bases, with 9 bases between. Germline V gene sequence: CDR1 SEHNR, CDR2 FQNEAQ (reference sequence).

There are a few counts of this clonotype. The chain carries TRBV5-1 and TRBJ2-6, with 7 bases matching TRBD1. The CDR3 contains 15 residues. Germline values: CDR1 SGHRS, CDR2 YFSETQ. Trimming cost V 5 bases and J 1 base; bases outside gene matches: 3. The CDR3 reads CASSPQGSGANVLTF. In nucleotides, the CDR3 is TGCGCCAGCAGTCCACAGGGGTCTGGGGCCAACGTCCTGACTTTC.

This clonotype occurred once. The V gene is TRBV19, the J gene TRBJ2-1; maybe TRBD1 (6 bases). Germline CDR1 LNHDA, CDR2 SQIVND (reference sequence). The germline V and J ends were trimmed by 4 bases and 7 bases, with 11 bases remaining between them. CDR3 length: 13 residues. The CDR3: CASSKQGRNEQFF. The DNA of the CDR3 is TGTGCCAGTAGTAAACAGGGACGGAATGAGCAGTTCTTC.

The chain employs TRBV28 and TRBJ2-5; tentatively, D is TRBD1 (5 bases). The CDR3 totals 15 residues. Trimming removed 3 bases from V and 5 bases from J, with 16 bases in between. Germline assignment: CDR1 MDHEN and CDR2 SYDVKM. CDR3 loop: CASSFGWAGKETQYF. For the CDR3, the DNA is TGTGCCAGCAGTTTTGGGTGGGCAGGGAAGGAGACCCAGTACTTC. Complete variable domain (other parts from reference TRBV28 and TRBJ2-5): DVKVTQSSRYLVKRTGEKVFLECVQDMDHENMFWYRQDPGLGLRLIYFSYDVKMKEKGDIPEGYSVSREKKERFSLILESASTNQTSMYLCASSFGWAGKETQYFGPGTRLLVL.

The chain links TRBV6-2 or TRBV6-3 to TRBJ2-6, with D unresolved. With 0 bases removed from V and 0 bases from J, the gap between germline ends came to 3 bases. Germline-derived CDR1 and CDR2 are MNHEY and SVGEGT. The CDR3 has 15 residues. The CDR3 loop reads CASSYSSSGANVLTF. CDR3 bases: TGTGCCAGCAGTTACTCGAGCTCTGGGGCCAACGTCCTGACTTTC.

V gene TRBV3-1 combines with J gene TRBJ2-3; D remains ambiguous. Per the germline V gene, CDR1 is LGHDT and CDR2 is YNNKEL (reference sequence). With 3 bases removed from V and 4 bases from J, the gap between germline ends came to 14 bases. The CDR3 length is 15 residues. For the CDR3, the DNA is TGTGCCAGCAGCCAGAGTACCCCCCGCCCAGATACGCAGTATTTT. This encodes CASSQSTPRPDTQYF.

The chain combines TRBV4-2 with TRBJ1-5; no clear D. V gave up 2 bases and J gave up 3 bases, with 11 bases separating them. Germline CDR1 LGHNA, CDR2 YNFKEQ. This CDR3 spans 15 amino acids. For the CDR3, the DNA is TGTGCCAGCAGCCAAAATTGGGGTAACAATCAGCCCCAGCATTTT. Residues: CASSQNWGNNQPQHF.

This clonotype appeared a few times. The chain links TRBV12-3 or TRBV12-4 to TRBJ1-4; D gene ambiguous. The CDR3 spans 16 residues. V was cut by 8 bases and J by 1 base, with 17 bases left in between. CDR3: CASGSTTAGTNEKLFF. For the CDR3, the DNA is TGTGCCAGCGGGAGTACCACGGCAGGAACTAATGAAAAACTGTTTTTT.

This clonotype was seen just once. One junction end does not reproduce the germline sequence, and a read error may be involved. The chain recombines TRBV11-2 with TRBJ2-7; possibly TRBD2 for D (6 bases). This CDR3 spans 13 amino acids. Germline loops: CDR1 SGHAT, CDR2 FQNNGV. The CDR3 spells CASSFIAVYEQCF. The CDR3 DNA sequence: TGTGCCAGCAGCTTTATAGCGGTCTACGAGCAGTGCTTC.

In this sample, this clonotype turned up a few times. The chain is built from TRBV7-6 and TRBJ2-1; D unclear. Trimming stripped 3 bases from V and 8 bases from J, with 14 bases between. CDR1 and CDR2 from the germline V gene are SGHVS and FNYEAQ. The CDR3 runs to 14 residues. In DNA form, the CDR3 reads TGTGCCAGCAGCTTTATTGGAGACGTGGATGAGCAGTTCTTC. This codes for CASSFIGDVDEQFF.

The rearrangement uses TRBV11-2 and TRBJ2-3, with 8 bases matching TRBD2. The CDR3 sequence is 16 residues long. Germline V gene lookup returns CDR1 SGHAT and CDR2 FQNNGV. J lost 4 bases, V lost 5 bases, and 11 bases had no gene match. The CDR3 spells CASSPTSGVLADTQYF. CDR3 in DNA: TGTGCCAGCAGCCCCACTAGCGGAGTGTTGGCAGATACGCAGTATTTT.

This clonotype showed up just a few times. The chain employs TRBV6-1 and TRBJ2-1; D may be TRBD2 (6 bases). The germline V and J ends were trimmed by 8 bases and 10 bases, with 15 bases remaining between them. Germline V CDR1 and CDR2: MNHNS, SASEGT. This CDR3 spans 12 amino acids. The CDR3 bases are TGTGCCAGCCGTTTGTTGGAGGGCGAGCAGTTCTTC. The encoded protein is CASRLLEGEQFF.

This chain connects TRBV29-1 to TRBJ2-3, with D perhaps TRBD2 (5 bases). This CDR3 region has 14 residues. CDR1 is SQVTM and CDR2 is ANQGSEA in the germline V gene. Trimming removed 4 bases from V and 2 bases from J, with 13 bases in between. CDR3 amino acids: CSVGGIVATDTQYF. CDR3 in DNA: TGCAGCGTTGGAGGGATTGTCGCCACAGATACGCAGTATTTT.